This entry is about one T cell receptor (beta chain). V lost 3 bases, J lost 5 bases, and 15 bases lay in between. Germline V gene data show CDR1 as KGHDR and CDR2 as SFDVKD. This CDR3 contains 16 residues. This sample stems from a study of blood T cell repertoires in COVID-19. Sequencing used immunoSEQ multiplex PCR; TCRdb keeps in-frame clones, though not all of them. This sample has around 700,000 clones, with about 90% found just once. Sequences were obtained from peripheral blood. The sequence was collected from a woman aged 18-29 years with acute or convalescent COVID-19. J is TRBJ2-2 and V is TRBV24-1; D is uncertain. DNA of the CDR3: TGTGCCACCAGTGATCGATACATGGGCCCGACCGGGGAGCTGTTTTTT. Its protein product is CATSDRYMGPTGELFF.